This is a list of T cell receptor beta chains from one sample in a study of beta chain features in type 1 diabetes. The table came from immunoSEQ multiplex PCR; TCRdb's copy has only in-frame clones and leaves some out. Of some 160,000 clones detected, 9% appear once; the ten largest clones hold under 0.85%. The source material was central memory CD4+ T cells from blood. The source is a woman aged 25 to 39 with type 1 diabetes. The CDR3 runs from the conserved cysteine through the conserved F or W. Fields, in order: clone size, V gene, D gene, J gene, CDR3 protein, CDR3 DNA. A D gene is named only where the DNA matches it firmly. Not every row has a clone size; where given, it reads once, few, many or a size class.

few	TRBV18	-	TRBJ1-5	CASSPGLTAGNQPQHF	TGTGCCAGCTCTCCCGGACTGACGGCGGGCAATCAGCCCCAGCATTTT
few	TRBV2	TRBD1	TRBJ2-5	CASSRDRGETQYF	TGTGCCAGCAGCCGCGACAGGGGAGAGACCCAGTACTTC
few	TRBV11-3	-	TRBJ1-2	CASSSPRDYGYTF	TGTGCCAGCAGCTCACCTCGCGACTATGGCTACACCTTC
-	TRBV28	-	TRBJ1-1	CASSSVDTEAFF	TGTGCCAGCAGTTCGGTTGACACTGAAGCTTTCTTT
-	TRBV30	TRBD1	TRBJ1-2	CAWSVQGQGVLTF	TGTGCCTGGAGTGTACAGGGACAGGGAGTTTTGACCTTC
-	TRBV20-1	-	TRBJ2-5	CTLIRGETQYF	TGCACCCTGATAAGGGGAGAGACCCAGTACTTC
-	TRBV13	TRBD1	TRBJ2-7	CASSGQGSGDEQYF	TGTGCCAGCAGCGGACAGGGGTCCGGGGACGAGCAGTACTTC
few	TRBV7-2	-	TRBJ1-1	CASRGQRQRNTEAFF	TGTGCCAGCAGGGGGCAGAGACAGAGGAACACTGAAGCTTTCTTT
few	TRBV7-9	-	TRBJ1-5	CASSLSRGGADNQPQHF	TGTGCCAGCAGCTTATCTAGAGGGGGGGCAGACAATCAGCCCCAGCATTTT
-	TRBV15	TRBD1	TRBJ1-5	CATSRGQGEPSQPQHF	TGTGCCACCAGCAGGGGACAGGGGGAACCTAGTCAGCCCCAGCATTTT
few	TRBV28	-	TRBJ1-2	CASSSAAGGDYGYTF	TGTGCCAGCAGTTCAGCGGCGGGGGGTGACTATGGCTACACCTTC
few	TRBV29-1	TRBD2	TRBJ2-1	CSVGLAGGQGEQFF	TGCAGCGTTGGTTTGGCGGGAGGGCAAGGTGAGCAGTTCTTC
-	TRBV5-1	-	TRBJ2-3	CASRAGLTTDTQYF	TGCGCCAGCAGGGCGGGACTCACTACAGATACGCAGTATTTT
few	TRBV18	-	TRBJ2-5	CASSPFSSNRETQYF	TGTGCCAGCTCACCGTTTTCTAGCAACCGAGAGACCCAGTACTTC
-	TRBV28	TRBD1	TRBJ1-1	CASSFGDRQGRGGAFF	TGTGCCAGCAGTTTTGGCGACCGACAGGGTCGAGGTGGAGCTTTCTTT
-	TRBV5-1	-	TRBJ2-2	CASSSLGPRDTGELFF	TGCGCCAGCAGCTCCCTAGGCCCCAGGGACACCGGGGAGCTGTTTTTT
-	TRBV5-1	TRBD1	TRBJ2-3	CASSLGGQLSDTQYF	TGCGCCAGCAGCTTAGGGGGACAGCTCTCGGATACGCAGTATTTT
few	TRBV30	-	TRBJ1-1	CAWMRGRSTEAFF	TGTGCCTGGATGCGGGGTAGGAGCACTGAAGCTTTCTTT
few	TRBV25-1	-	TRBJ1-2	CASSESLNYGYTF	TGTGCCAGCAGTGAGTCTCTTAACTATGGCTACACCTTC
-	TRBV18	-	TRBJ1-2	CASSLDRNYGYTF	TGTGCCAGCTCACTAGACAGAAACTATGGCTACACCTTC
-	TRBV7-7	-	TRBJ2-3	CASSLAAGRTQYF	TGTGCTAGCAGCTTAGCGGCGGGGAGAACGCAGTATTTT
-	TRBV19	TRBD2	TRBJ2-3	CASSSRTSGSTDTQYF	TGTGCCAGTAGTTCCCGGACTAGCGGGAGCACAGATACGCAGTATTTT
-	TRBV4-2	TRBD2	TRBJ2-1	CASSQELTSGGYNEQFF	TGTGCCAGCAGCCAAGAGCTTACTAGCGGGGGTTACAATGAGCAGTTCTTC
-	TRBV18	-	TRBJ2-1	CASSQSESSYNEQFF	TGTGCCAGCTCACAGTCGGAGAGCTCCTACAATGAGCAGTTCTTC
-	TRBV29-1	-	TRBJ1-1	CSDGTSYTEAFF	TGCAGCGACGGGACATCTTACACTGAAGCTTTCTTT
-	TRBV9	TRBD1	TRBJ2-1	CASSVAGTGGYNEQFF	TGTGCCAGCAGCGTAGCTGGGACAGGGGGATACAATGAGCAGTTCTTC
-	TRBV5-4	-	TRBJ1-1	CASSPRRAENTEAFF	TGTGCCAGCAGCCCGAGGAGGGCGGAGAACACTGAAGCTTTCTTT
few	TRBV18	TRBD2	TRBJ2-3	CASSPSLAGDDTQYF	TGTGCCAGCTCACCTTCGCTAGCGGGAGACGATACGCAGTATTTT
-	TRBV30	TRBD2	TRBJ2-2	CAWSSGTRELFF	TGTGCCTGGTCTAGCGGGACCAGGGAGCTGTTTTTT
-	TRBV6-6	-	TRBJ2-7	CASSYWASYEQYF	TGTGCCAGCAGTTATTGGGCCTCCTACGAGCAGTACTTC
once	TRBV5-4	TRBD2	TRBJ2-1	CASSLSLAGSYNEQFF	TGTGCCAGCAGCTTGTCCCTAGCGGGGTCCTACAATGAGCAGTTCTTC
-	TRBV19	-	TRBJ2-5	CASSSTSSGETQYF	TGTGCCAGTAGTTCAACTAGCAGTGGAGAGACCCAGTACTTC
few	TRBV30	-	TRBJ1-4	CAWRGGTAINEKLFF	TGTGCCTGGAGAGGGGGAACAGCGATCAATGAAAAACTGTTTTTT
-	TRBV11-2	-	TRBJ2-7	CASSFPGTYEQYF	TGTGCCAGCAGCTTCCCAGGGACCTACGAGCAGTACTTC
-	TRBV30	-	TRBJ1-2	CAWSVASLGYTF	TGTGCCTGGAGTGTAGCTTCTCTGGGCTACACCTTC
-	TRBV19	TRBD1	TRBJ1-1	CASRRTGGGTEAFF	TGTGCCAGTAGAAGGACAGGGGGGGGAACTGAAGCTTTCTTT
-	TRBV4-1	TRBD1	TRBJ1-2	CASSQRDRVYSYYGYTF	TGCGCCAGCAGCCAACGGGACAGGGTATACTCCTACTATGGCTACACCTTC
few	TRBV18	-	TRBJ1-2	CASSQQGTGGYTF	TGTGCCAGCTCACAACAGGGTACGGGCGGCTACACCTTC
few	TRBV30	-	TRBJ2-3	CAWSVDSRNTDTQYF	TGTGCCTGGAGTGTAGATAGCAGAAACACAGATACGCAGTATTTT
-	TRBV5-1	TRBD1	TRBJ2-5	CASSFLGTDQETQYF	TGCGCCAGCAGCTTCTTAGGGACAGATCAAGAGACCCAGTACTTC
-	TRBV5-6	-	TRBJ1-3	CASSLSPGTGNTIYF	TGTGCCAGCAGCTTGAGTCCAGGGACTGGAAACACCATATATTTT
-	TRBV6-1	-	TRBJ2-7	CASCVPGGEQYF	TGTGCCAGCTGTGTGCCTGGCGGCGAGCAGTACTTC
-	TRBV5-1	TRBD1	TRBJ2-5	CASSFSGTEETQYF	TGCGCCAGCAGCTTTTCCGGGACAGAAGAGACCCAGTACTTC
-	TRBV28	-	TRBJ1-2	CASSWGRGGGYTF	TGTGCCAGCAGTTGGGGGAGGGGAGGAGGCTACACCTTC
few	TRBV30	-	TRBJ1-3	CAWRANGNTIYF	TGTGCCTGGAGGGCAAATGGAAACACCATATATTTT
-	TRBV9	-	TRBJ1-1	CASSVETGNTEAFF	TGTGCCAGCAGCGTAGAGACAGGGAACACTGAAGCTTTCTTT
-	TRBV30	TRBD2	TRBJ2-1	CAWGTSGSHNEQFF	TGTGCCTGGGGGACTAGCGGGAGTCACAATGAGCAGTTCTTC
-	TRBV4-2	-	TRBJ2-5	CASSPEVIGETQYF	TGTGCCAGCAGCCCGGAGGTAATTGGAGAGACCCAGTACTTC
few	TRBV7-9	-	TRBJ1-1	CASSFSSYTEAFF	TGTGCCAGCAGCTTTTCCAGTTACACTGAAGCTTTCTTT
few	TRBV2	TRBD1	TRBJ2-7	CASAGQGYEQYF	TGTGCCAGCGCGGGACAGGGATACGAGCAGTACTTC